Shown below are 14 T cell receptor beta chains from a single sample sequenced in a study of a mutant IDH1 vaccine in newly diagnosed glioma. The assay was immunoSEQ multiplex PCR, and TCRdb's table has in-frame clones only and misses some. The data show tens of thousands of clones, roughly 76% seen once. Indicated time point: week 35, safety follow-up. Doses comprised 300 ug of mutant IDH1 20-mer peptide each, plus topical imiquimod. What these receptors recognize is not known. Sequencing used PBMCs, obtained from a glioma patient whose treatment included an IDH1 peptide vaccine. The receptor source for this set is a man aged 50 to 60 with glioma.

This clone was found a few times. The chain is built from TRBV2 and TRBJ1-1; D is undetermined. The CDR3 sequence is 15 residues long. The ends were cut back, 6 bases at V and 2 bases at J, with 16 bases in the middle. Germline V lookup: CDR1 SNHLY, CDR2 FYNNEI. In DNA form, the CDR3 reads TGTGCCAGCAGAGGCGGAGTGAGGGTAAACACTGAAGCTTTCTTT. This gives the protein CASRGGVRVNTEAFF.

The rearrangement links TRBV5-8 to TRBJ1-2, with D maybe TRBD1 (5 bases). Germline V gene lookup returns CDR1 SGHTS and CDR2 YDEGEE. The germline V and J ends were trimmed by 4 bases and 2 bases, with 15 bases remaining between them. This CDR3 spans 15 amino acids. This chain's CDR3 is CASSAPGRANYGYTF. DNA of the CDR3: TGTGCCAGCAGCGCTCCCGGCAGGGCGAACTATGGCTACACCTTC.

V usage is TRBV7-9 and J usage is TRBJ2-2; D ambiguous. Per the germline V gene, CDR1 is SEHNR and CDR2 is FQNEAQ (reference sequence). This CDR3 has 15 amino acids. The ends were cut back, 4 bases at V and 1 base at J, with 10 bases in the middle. In DNA, the CDR3 is TGTGCCAGCAGCTCGACGGTCAGGAACACCGGGGAGCTGTTTTTT. As protein: CASSSTVRNTGELFF.

This chain joins TRBV5-8 and TRBJ2-1, with D perhaps matching TRBD2 (7 bases). Germline V gene sequence: CDR1 SGHTS, CDR2 YDEGEE. The CDR3 totals 15 residues. V was shortened by 0 bases and J by 8 bases, with 15 bases between the two germline ends. This CDR3 reads CASSLGEGGPDEQFF. CDR3 nucleotide sequence: TGTGCCAGCAGCTTGGGAGAGGGGGGGCCGGATGAGCAGTTCTTC. Combining the CDR3 with reference TRBV5-8 and TRBJ2-1 gives the whole variable domain EAGVTQSPTHLIKTRGQQATLRCSPISGHTSVYWYQQALGLGLQFLLWYDEGEERNRGNFPPRFSGRQFPNYSSELNVNALELEDSALYLCASSLGEGGPDEQFFGPGTRLTVL.

V and J are TRBV5-1 and TRBJ2-1; 13 nucleotides agree with TRBD2. V shed 1 base, J shed 7 bases, and the junction held 2 bases outside the gene matches. CDR1 and CDR2 (germline): SGHRS, YFSETQ. CDR3 size: 15 residues. The CDR3 sequence: CASSLRTSGSNEQFF. CDR3 coding DNA: TGCGCCAGCAGCTTGCGGACTAGCGGGAGTAATGAGCAGTTCTTC.

This clone has a single count. This chain connects TRBV6-1 to TRBJ1-2, with TRBD1 matching over 9 bases. V lost 6 bases to trimming and J lost 8 bases; unmatched junction nucleotides: 4. The CDR3 runs 12 residues. Germline V gene lookup returns CDR1 MNHNS and CDR2 SASEGT. The CDR3 is CASRGTGWGYTF. The CDR3 nucleotides are TGTGCCAGCAGGGGGACAGGGTGGGGCTACACCTTC.

The V and J genes are TRBV10-3 and TRBJ2-2; D unresolved. This CDR3 comprises 13 residues. The V end lost 6 bases, the J end lost 0 bases, and 5 bases lay between the germline ends. The germline V gene has CDR1 ENHRY and CDR2 SYGVKD. The CDR3 DNA sequence: TGTGCCATCAGGGGATCGAACACCGGGGAGCTGTTTTTT. It yields the protein CAIRGSNTGELFF.

The rearrangement links TRBV7-2 to TRBJ1-2; D not certain. V shed 5 bases and J shed 4 bases, with 14 bases lying between them. The CDR3 contains 14 residues. Germline lookup yields CDR1 SGHTA and CDR2 FQGNSA. The CDR3 loop is CASSNPGQPYGYTF. CDR3 DNA: TGTGCCAGCAGCAACCCCGGGCAGCCCTATGGCTACACCTTC.

The V and J genes are TRBV19 and TRBJ2-7; 15 nucleotides match TRBD2. Germline V gene lookup returns CDR1 LNHDA and CDR2 SQIVND (reference sequence). CDR3 length: 18 residues. J gave up 7 bases and V 3 bases, and 13 bases lay outside the gene matches. The CDR3 DNA follows: TGTGCCAGTAGTATCTTCGGGACTAGCGGGAGGAGGCCTAGTGAGCAGTACTTC. Translating it yields CASSIFGTSGRRPSEQYF.

This clone was detected only a few times. The rearrangement joins TRBV19 to TRBJ2-6; D is undetermined. CDR1 is LNHDA and CDR2 is SQIVND in the germline V gene (reference sequence). This CDR3 spans 15 amino acids. Deletions cut 3 bases from V and 0 bases from J, with 6 bases between. CDR3 sequence (DNA): TGTGCCAGTAGTATCACAATCTCTGGGGCCAACGTCCTGACTTTC. Translating gives CASSITISGANVLTF.

V is TRBV15 and J is TRBJ1-1, with D hard to call. The V and J ends lost 0 bases and 7 bases respectively, with 6 bases between them. The CDR3 spans 12 residues. Germline V gives CDR1 LNHNV, CDR2 YYDKDF (reference sequence). CDR3 in amino acids: CATSRDEDEAFF. As DNA, the CDR3 is TGTGCCACCAGCAGAGATGAAGATGAAGCTTTCTTT.

The chain combines TRBV10-3 with TRBJ1-4; 11 nucleotides line up with TRBD1. The CDR3 runs 16 residues. V trimming: 6 bases; J trimming: 0 bases; junction bases outside the gene matches: 3. Germline V CDR1 and CDR2: ENHRY, SYGVKD. DNA of the CDR3: TGTGCCATCAGCCCGGGACAGGGGGCAACTAATGAAAAACTGTTTTTT. Translation gives CAISPGQGATNEKLFF.

This clone is judged medium-sized. The V call is TRBV18, the J call TRBJ1-1; tentative D call: TRBD1 (6 bases). This CDR3 is built from 13 residues. Germline V gene data show CDR1 as KGHSH and CDR2 as LQKENI. Deletions cut 4 bases from V and 5 bases from J, with 11 bases between. CDR3 protein: CASSQSGQTEAFF. The CDR3 nucleotides are TGTGCCAGCTCACAATCGGGACAAACTGAAGCTTTCTTT.

The CDR3 DNA is TGCGCCAGCAGCCAAGATGTTGCAGGCTTTGGAAACACCATATATTTT. Translating it yields CASSQDVAGFGNTIYF. This chain connects TRBV4-3 to TRBJ1-3; D is uncertain. Trimming stripped 0 bases from V and 3 bases from J, with 12 bases between. CDR3 length: 16 amino acids. Germline V gene data show CDR1 as LGHNA and CDR2 as YSLEER.